The present T cell receptor (beta chain) was sequenced within a study of CD8+CD57+ T cells in acquired aplastic anemia. The overall study: The DNA of sorted CD4+ and CD8+ cells averaged 3.2 ug. Roughly 9.9 million reads, on average, were obtained for CD4+ cells from healthy donors.

CDR3 and TCR beta VDJ profiling relied on a genomic DNA template. TCRdb reanalysed the reads using MiXCR and keeps one entry per CDR3 protein. The table shows roughly 130,000 distinct CDR3 sequences, with around 48% occurring only once. The CDR3 runs to 15 residues. Trimming cost V 5 bases and J 6 bases; bases outside gene matches: 11. Germline V lookup: CDR1 KGHDR, CDR2 SFDVKD. On this clonotype: Its antigen is currently unknown.

Study observations and caveats: Statistical testing detected no significant gap in CD8+ Simpson's diversity between patients and controls.

The sequencing input was sorted CD4+, CD8+, or CD8+CD57+ T cells (not recorded which) from PBMCs. The TCR sequence derives from a human donor in good health, serving as a control. The rearrangement joins TRBV24-1 to TRBJ2-7, with 8 bases fitting TRBD1. The CDR3 reads CATSVGVRGRSEQYF. The CDR3 DNA reads TGTGCCACCAGTGTGGGGGTCAGGGGGCGCTCCGAGCAGTACTTC.